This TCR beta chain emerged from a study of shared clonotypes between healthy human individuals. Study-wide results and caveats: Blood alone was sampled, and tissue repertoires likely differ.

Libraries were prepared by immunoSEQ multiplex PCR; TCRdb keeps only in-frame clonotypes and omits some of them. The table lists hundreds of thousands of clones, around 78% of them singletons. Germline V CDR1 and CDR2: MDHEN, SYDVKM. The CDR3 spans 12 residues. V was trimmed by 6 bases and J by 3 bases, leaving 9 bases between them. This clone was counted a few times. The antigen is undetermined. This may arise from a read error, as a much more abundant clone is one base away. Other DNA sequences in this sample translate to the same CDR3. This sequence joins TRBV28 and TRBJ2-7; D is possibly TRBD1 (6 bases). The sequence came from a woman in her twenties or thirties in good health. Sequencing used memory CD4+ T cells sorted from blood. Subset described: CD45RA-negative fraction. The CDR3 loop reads CASSLQGYEQYF. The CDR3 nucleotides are TGTGCCAGCAGCTTACAGGGCTACGAGCAGTACTTC.